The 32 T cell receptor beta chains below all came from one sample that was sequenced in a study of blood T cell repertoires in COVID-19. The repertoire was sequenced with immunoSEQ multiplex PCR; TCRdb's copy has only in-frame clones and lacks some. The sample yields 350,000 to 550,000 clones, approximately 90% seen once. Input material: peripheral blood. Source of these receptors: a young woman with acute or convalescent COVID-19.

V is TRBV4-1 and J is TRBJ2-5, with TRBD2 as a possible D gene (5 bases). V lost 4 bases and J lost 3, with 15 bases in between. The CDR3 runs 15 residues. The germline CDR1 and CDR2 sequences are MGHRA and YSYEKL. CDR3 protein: CASSRLEADEETQYF. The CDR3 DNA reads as TGCGCCAGCAGCCGTCTAGAAGCGGATGAAGAGACCCAGTACTTC.

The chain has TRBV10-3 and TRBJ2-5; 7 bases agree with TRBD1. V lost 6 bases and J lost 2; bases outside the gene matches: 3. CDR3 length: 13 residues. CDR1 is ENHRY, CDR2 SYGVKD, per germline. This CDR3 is CAIRDRQQETQYF. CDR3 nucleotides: TGTGCCATCAGGGACAGGCAACAAGAGACCCAGTACTTC.

The DNA for the CDR3 is TGTGCCAGCAGCCAAACGACAGGATCCAACTATGGCTACACCTTC. It translates to CASSQTTGSNYGYTF. The chain couples TRBV7-9 to TRBJ1-2, with D perhaps TRBD1 (6 bases). V lost 5 bases, J lost 2 bases, and 15 bases lay in between. The CDR3 consists of 15 residues. Germline lookup yields CDR1 SEHNR and CDR2 FQNEAQ (reference sequence).

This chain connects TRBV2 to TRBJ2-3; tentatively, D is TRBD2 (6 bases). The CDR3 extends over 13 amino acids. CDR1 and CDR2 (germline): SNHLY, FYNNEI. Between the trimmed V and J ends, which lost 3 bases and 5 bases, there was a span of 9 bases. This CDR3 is CASSDGGLDTQYF. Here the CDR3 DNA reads TGTGCCAGCAGTGATGGGGGACTAGATACGCAGTATTTT.

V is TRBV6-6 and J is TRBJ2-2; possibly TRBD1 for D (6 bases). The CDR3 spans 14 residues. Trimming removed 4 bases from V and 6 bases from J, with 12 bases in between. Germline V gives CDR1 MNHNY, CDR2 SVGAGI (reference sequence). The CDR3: CASSLNRVAGELFF. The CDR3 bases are TGTGCCAGCAGTTTAAACAGGGTCGCCGGGGAGCTGTTTTTT.

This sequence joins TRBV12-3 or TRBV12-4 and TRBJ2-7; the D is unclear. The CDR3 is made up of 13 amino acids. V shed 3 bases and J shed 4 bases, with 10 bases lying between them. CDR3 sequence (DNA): TGTGCCAGCAGTTTCCAGGTTTCTTACGAGCAGTACTTC. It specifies CASSFQVSYEQYF.

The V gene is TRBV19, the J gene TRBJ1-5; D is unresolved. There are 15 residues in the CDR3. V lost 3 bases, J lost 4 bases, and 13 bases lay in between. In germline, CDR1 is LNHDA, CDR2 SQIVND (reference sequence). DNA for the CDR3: TGTGCCAGTAGTATCGGCAGGTCCCGAAATCAGCCCCAGCATTTT. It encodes CASSIGRSRNQPQHF.

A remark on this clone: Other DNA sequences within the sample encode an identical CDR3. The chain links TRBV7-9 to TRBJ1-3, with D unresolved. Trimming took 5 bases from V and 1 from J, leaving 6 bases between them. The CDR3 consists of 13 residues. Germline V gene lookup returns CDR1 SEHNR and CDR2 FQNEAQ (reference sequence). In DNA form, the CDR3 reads TGTGCCAGCAGCCTGAGTTCTGGAAACACCATATATTTT. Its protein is CASSLSSGNTIYF.

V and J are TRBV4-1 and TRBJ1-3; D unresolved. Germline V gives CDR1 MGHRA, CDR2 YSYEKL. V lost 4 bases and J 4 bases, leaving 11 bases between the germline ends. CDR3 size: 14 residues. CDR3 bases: TGCGCCAGCAGCCCCGTGGGAGGGGGAAACACCATATATTTT. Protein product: CASSPVGGGNTIYF.

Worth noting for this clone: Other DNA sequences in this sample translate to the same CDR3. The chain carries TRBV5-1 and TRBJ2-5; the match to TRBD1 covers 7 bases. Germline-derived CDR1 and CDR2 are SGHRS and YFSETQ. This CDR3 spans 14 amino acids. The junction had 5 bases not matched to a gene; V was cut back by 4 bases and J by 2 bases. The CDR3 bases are TGCGCCAGCAGCCTGACAGGGTCTCAAGAGACCCAGTACTTC. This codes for CASSLTGSQETQYF.

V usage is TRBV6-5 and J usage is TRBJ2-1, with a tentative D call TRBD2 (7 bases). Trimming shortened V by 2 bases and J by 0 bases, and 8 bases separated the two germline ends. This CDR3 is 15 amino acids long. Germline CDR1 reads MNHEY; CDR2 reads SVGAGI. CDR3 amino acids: CASSYGGASYNEQFF. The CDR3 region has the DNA TGTGCCAGCAGTTACGGGGGGGCCTCCTACAATGAGCAGTTCTTC.

The CDR3, as DNA: TGTGCCAGCAGCTCGCCAGACAGCGGAAACACCATATATTTT. Encoded protein: CASSSPDSGNTIYF. The genes are TRBV7-8 and TRBJ1-3; the D gene is possibly TRBD1 (5 bases). The germline CDR1 and CDR2 sequences are SGHVS and FQNEAQ. The CDR3 has 14 residues. V lost 4 bases to trimming and J lost 4 bases, with 11 bases between them.

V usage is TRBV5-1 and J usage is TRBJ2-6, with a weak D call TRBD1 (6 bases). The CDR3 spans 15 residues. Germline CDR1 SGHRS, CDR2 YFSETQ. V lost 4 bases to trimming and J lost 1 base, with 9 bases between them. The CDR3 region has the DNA TGCGCCAGCAGCGCGCAGGGGTCTGGGGCCAACGTCCTGACTTTC. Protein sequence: CASSAQGSGANVLTF. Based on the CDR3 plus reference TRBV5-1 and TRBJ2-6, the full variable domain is KAGVTQTPRYLIKTRGQQVTLSCSPISGHRSVSWYQQTPGQGLQFLFEYFSETQRNKGNFPGRFSGRQFSNSRSEMNVSTLELGDSALYLCASSAQGSGANVLTFGAGSRLTVL.

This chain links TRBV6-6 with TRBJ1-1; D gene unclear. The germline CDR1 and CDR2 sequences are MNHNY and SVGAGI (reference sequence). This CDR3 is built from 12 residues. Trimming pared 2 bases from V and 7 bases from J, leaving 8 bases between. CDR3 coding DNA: TGTGCCAGCAGTTACGGAGGGATTGAAGCTTTCTTT. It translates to CASSYGGIEAFF.

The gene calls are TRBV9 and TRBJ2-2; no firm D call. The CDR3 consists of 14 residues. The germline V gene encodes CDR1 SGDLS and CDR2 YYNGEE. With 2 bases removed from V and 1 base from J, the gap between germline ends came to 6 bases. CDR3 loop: CASSVRQNTGELFF. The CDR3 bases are TGTGCCAGCAGCGTTCGACAGAACACCGGGGAGCTGTTTTTT.

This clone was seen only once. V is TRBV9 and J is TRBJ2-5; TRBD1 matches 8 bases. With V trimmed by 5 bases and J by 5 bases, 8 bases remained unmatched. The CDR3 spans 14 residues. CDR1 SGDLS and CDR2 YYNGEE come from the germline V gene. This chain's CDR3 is CASSQGSGGETQYF. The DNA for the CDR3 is TGTGCCAGCAGTCAGGGTTCAGGGGGCGAGACCCAGTACTTC.

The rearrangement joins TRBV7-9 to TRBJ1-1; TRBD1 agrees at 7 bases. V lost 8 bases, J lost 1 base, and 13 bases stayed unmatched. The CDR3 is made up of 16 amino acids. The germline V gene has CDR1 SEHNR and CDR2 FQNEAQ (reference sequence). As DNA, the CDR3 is TGTGCCAGCGCGAGACAGGGCCCGATGGGGAACACTGAAGCTTTCTTT. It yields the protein CASARQGPMGNTEAFF.

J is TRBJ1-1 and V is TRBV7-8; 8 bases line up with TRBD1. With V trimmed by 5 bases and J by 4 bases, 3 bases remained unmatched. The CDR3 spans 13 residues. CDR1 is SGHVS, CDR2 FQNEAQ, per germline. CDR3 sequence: CASSHRGVTEAFF. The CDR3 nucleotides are TGTGCCAGCAGCCACAGGGGGGTCACTGAAGCTTTCTTT.

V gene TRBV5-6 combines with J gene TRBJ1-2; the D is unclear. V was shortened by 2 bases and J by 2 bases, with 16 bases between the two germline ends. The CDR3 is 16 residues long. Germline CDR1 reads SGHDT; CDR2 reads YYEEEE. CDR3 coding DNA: TGTGCCAGCAGCTTTAATCCCCGGAGAGGGAACTATGGCTACACCTTC. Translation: CASSFNPRRGNYGYTF.

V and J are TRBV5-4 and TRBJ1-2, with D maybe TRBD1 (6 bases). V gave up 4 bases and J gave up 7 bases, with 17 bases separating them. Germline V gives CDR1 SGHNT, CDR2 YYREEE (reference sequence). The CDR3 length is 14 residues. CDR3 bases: TGTGCCAGCAGCGCCGCTAGCAGGGGAAGTGGCTACACCTTC. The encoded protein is CASSAASRGSGYTF.

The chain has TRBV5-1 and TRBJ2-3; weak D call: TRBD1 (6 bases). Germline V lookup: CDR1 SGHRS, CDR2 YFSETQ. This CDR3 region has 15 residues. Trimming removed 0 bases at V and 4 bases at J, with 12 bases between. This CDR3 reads CASSLGGPKADTQYF. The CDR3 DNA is TGCGCCAGCAGCTTGGGGGGGCCTAAGGCAGATACGCAGTATTTT.

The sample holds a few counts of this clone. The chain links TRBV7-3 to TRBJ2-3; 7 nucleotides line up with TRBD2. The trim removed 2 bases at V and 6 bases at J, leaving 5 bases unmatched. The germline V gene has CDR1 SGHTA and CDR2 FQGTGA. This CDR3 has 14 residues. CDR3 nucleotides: TGTGCCAGCAGCTTACAGCGGGGAGGGGATACGCAGTATTTT. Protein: CASSLQRGGDTQYF.

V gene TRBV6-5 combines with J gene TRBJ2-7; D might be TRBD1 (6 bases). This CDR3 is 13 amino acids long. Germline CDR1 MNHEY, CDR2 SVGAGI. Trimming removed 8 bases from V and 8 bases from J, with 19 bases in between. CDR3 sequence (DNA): TGTGCCAGCGAGGGACAACAGACCCCCCAGCAGTACTTC. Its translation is CASEGQQTPQQYF.

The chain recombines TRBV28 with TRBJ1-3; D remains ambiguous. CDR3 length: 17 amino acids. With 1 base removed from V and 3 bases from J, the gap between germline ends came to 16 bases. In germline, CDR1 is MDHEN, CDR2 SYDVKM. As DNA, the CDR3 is TGTGCCAGCAGTTTATTGCGGCCAGTCTCGATTGGAAACACCATATATTTT. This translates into CASSLLRPVSIGNTIYF.

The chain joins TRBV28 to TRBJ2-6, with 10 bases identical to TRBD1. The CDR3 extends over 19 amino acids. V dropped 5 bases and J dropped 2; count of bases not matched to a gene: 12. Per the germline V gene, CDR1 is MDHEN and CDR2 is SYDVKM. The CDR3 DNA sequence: TGTGCCAGCAGTGCCACGGGGACAGGGGTCCCCACTGGGGCCAACGTCCTGACTTTC. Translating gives CASSATGTGVPTGANVLTF.

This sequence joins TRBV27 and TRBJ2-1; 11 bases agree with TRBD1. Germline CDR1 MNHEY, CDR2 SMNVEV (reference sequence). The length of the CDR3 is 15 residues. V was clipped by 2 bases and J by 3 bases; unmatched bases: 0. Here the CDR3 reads CASSLGTGGYNEQFF. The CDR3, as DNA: TGTGCCAGCAGTTTAGGGACAGGGGGCTACAATGAGCAGTTCTTC.

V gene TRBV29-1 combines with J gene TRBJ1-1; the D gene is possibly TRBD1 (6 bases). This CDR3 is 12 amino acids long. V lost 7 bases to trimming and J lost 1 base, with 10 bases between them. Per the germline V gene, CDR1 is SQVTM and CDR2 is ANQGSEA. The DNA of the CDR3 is TGCAGCGCCGCACAGGGGAACACTGAAGCTTTCTTT. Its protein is CSAAQGNTEAFF.

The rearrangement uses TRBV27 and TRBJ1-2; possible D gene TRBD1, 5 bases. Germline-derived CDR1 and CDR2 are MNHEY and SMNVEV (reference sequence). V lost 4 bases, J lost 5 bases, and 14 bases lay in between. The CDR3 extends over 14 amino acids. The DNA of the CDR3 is TGTGCCAGCAGTTCCCCCAGGAAGGGGTATGGCTACACCTTC. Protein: CASSSPRKGYGYTF.

CDR3 in DNA: TGTGCCTGGAGTAAACCAGGGGGATACAATCAGCCCCAGCATTTT. Protein sequence: CAWSKPGGYNQPQHF. The chain uses TRBV30 and TRBJ1-5; 7 bases line up with TRBD1. Unmatched junction bases numbered 7, after V lost 2 bases and J lost 3 bases. The CDR3 sequence is 15 residues long. Germline V gene sequence: CDR1 GTSNPN, CDR2 SVGIG (reference sequence). Looking up the rest from reference TRBV30 and TRBJ1-5 gives the full variable domain: SQTIHQWPATLVQPVGSPLSLECTVEGTSNPNLYWYRQAAGRGLQLLFYSVGIGQISSEVPQNLSASRPQDRQFILSSKKLLLSDSGFYLCAWSKPGGYNQPQHFGDGTRLSIL.

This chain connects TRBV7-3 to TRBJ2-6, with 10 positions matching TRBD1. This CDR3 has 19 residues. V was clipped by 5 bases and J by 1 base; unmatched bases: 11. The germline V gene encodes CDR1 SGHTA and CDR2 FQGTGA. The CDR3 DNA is TGTGCCAGCAGCCTTCATGGGGGGACAGGGGCATCTGGGGCCAACGTCCTGACTTTC. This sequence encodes CASSLHGGTGASGANVLTF.

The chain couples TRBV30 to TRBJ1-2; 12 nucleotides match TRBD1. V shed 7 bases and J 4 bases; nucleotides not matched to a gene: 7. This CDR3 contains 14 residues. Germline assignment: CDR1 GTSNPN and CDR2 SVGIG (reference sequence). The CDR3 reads CASPGTGGGYGYTF. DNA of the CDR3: TGTGCCTCCCCCGGGACAGGGGGCGGCTATGGCTACACCTTC.

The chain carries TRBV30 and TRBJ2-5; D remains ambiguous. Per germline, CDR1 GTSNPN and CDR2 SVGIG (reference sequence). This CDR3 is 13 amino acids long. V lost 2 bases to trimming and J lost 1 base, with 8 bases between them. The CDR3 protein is CAWSPRSQETQYF. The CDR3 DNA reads TGTGCCTGGAGTCCCCGGTCCCAAGAGACCCAGTACTTC.